Following are 6 T cell receptor beta chains from one sample sequenced in a study of OX40 agonist ivuxolimab in advanced cancers. Repertoires were generated with immunoSEQ multiplex PCR, while TCRdb's copy carries only in-frame clones and drops some. The data show fewer than 95,000 clones, 65% to 90% seen once. This specimen consisted of CD4+ or CD8+ T cells sorted from blood, obtained in a trial of the OX40 agonist ivuxolimab. All receptors derive from an adult with an advanced solid tumor such as melanoma, head and neck, liver or kidney cancer.

DNA of the CDR3: TGTGCCAGCAGCCCCCGGGACAGAGAGACCCAGTACTTC. This sequence encodes CASSPRDRETQYF. The J gene is TRBJ2-5, the V gene TRBV13; 7 bases map to TRBD1. The trim removed 5 bases at V and 4 bases at J, leaving 4 bases unmatched. The CDR3 runs 13 residues. CDR1 PRHDT and CDR2 FYEKMQ come from the germline V gene (reference sequence).

This clone appeared once. The chain recombines TRBV7-3 with TRBJ2-3, with 11 nucleotides matching TRBD2. CDR3 size: 16 residues. The germline V gene encodes CDR1 SGHTA and CDR2 FQGTGA. V dropped 5 bases and J dropped 1; count of bases not matched to a gene: 5. The CDR3 sequence is CASSPYSGGGTDTQYF. The DNA of the CDR3 is TGTGCCAGCAGCCCCTATAGCGGGGGGGGCACAGATACGCAGTATTTT.

This chain links TRBV11-2 with TRBJ2-3; D perhaps matches TRBD2 (5 bases). V was shortened by 5 bases and J by 1 base, with 16 bases between the two germline ends. The CDR3 has 16 residues. CDR1 is SGHAT, CDR2 FQNNGV, per germline. CDR3 region: CASSPGWQWGTDTQYF. The CDR3, as DNA: TGTGCCAGCAGCCCGGGGTGGCAGTGGGGCACAGATACGCAGTATTTT. The entire variable domain, with the rest obtained from reference TRBV11-2 and TRBJ2-3, is as follows: EAGVAQSPRYKIIEKRQSVAFWCNPISGHATLYWYQQILGQGPKLLIQFQNNGVVDDSQLPKDRFSAERLKGVDSTLKIQPAKLEDSAVYLCASSPGWQWGTDTQYFGPGTRLTVL.

This rearrangement joins TRBV7-3 to TRBJ2-2; D gene ambiguous. V was clipped by 4 bases and J by 0 bases, with 6 bases between them. Looked up from germline, CDR1 is SGHTA and CDR2 is FQGTGA. The CDR3 contains 14 residues. In DNA, the CDR3 is TGTGCCAGCAGCTCGCGAGCGAACACCGGGGAGCTGTTTTTT. This codes for CASSSRANTGELFF.

V and J are TRBV9 and TRBJ2-5; 7 bases agree with TRBD2. Germline CDR1 reads SGDLS; CDR2 reads YYNGEE. This CDR3 region has 15 residues. V lost 1 base to trimming and J lost 0 bases; unmatched junction nucleotides: 3. The CDR3 reads CASSVTGGNQETQYF. The CDR3 nucleotides read TGTGCCAGCAGCGTAACGGGGGGAAACCAAGAGACCCAGTACTTC.

The rearrangement joins TRBV6-5 to TRBJ1-1, with D perhaps matching TRBD1 (5 bases). Germline-derived CDR1 and CDR2 are MNHEY and SVGAGI. V was clipped by 2 bases and J by 4 bases, with 11 bases between them. This CDR3 is built from 14 residues. CDR3 sequence reads: CASSYHSGVTEAFF. The CDR3 DNA follows: TGTGCCAGCAGTTACCATTCGGGGGTCACTGAAGCTTTCTTT.